The rows below give T cell receptor beta chains drawn from one sample of a study of blood T cell repertoires in COVID-19. Only in-frame clones appear in the TCRdb table, and some are missing; sequencing was by immunoSEQ multiplex PCR. The sample holds 120,000 to 150,000 clones; around 80% are singletons and the top ten take around 4%. The sample consisted of peripheral blood. The receptors come from a man in his 60s with acute or convalescent COVID-19. Both conserved end residues are part of each CDR3. A D gene is named only where the DNA matches it firmly. Some rows have no size entry. The others give once, few or many, or a class for an expanded clone.

v_call: TRBV10-3
d_call: .
j_call: TRBJ2-1
clone_size: .
cdr3_nt: TGTGCCATCAGCCACAGGGAAGGCAATGAGCAGTTCTTC
cdr3_aa: CAISHREGNEQFF

v_call: TRBV5-5
d_call: TRBD1
j_call: TRBJ1-2
clone_size: .
cdr3_nt: TGTGCCAGCAGCCGGCAACAGGGGAACTATGGCTACACCTTC
cdr3_aa: CASSRQQGNYGYTF

v_call: TRBV6-7
d_call: .
j_call: TRBJ1-5
clone_size: once
cdr3_nt: TGTGCCAGCACCCCTTTCCCGGCGCAGGATAGCAATCAGCCCCAGCATTTT
cdr3_aa: CASTPFPAQDSNQPQHF

v_call: TRBV24-1
d_call: TRBD2
j_call: TRBJ2-1
clone_size: .
cdr3_nt: TGTGCCACCACAGCTAGCGGGATGAGCAATGAGCAGTTCTTC
cdr3_aa: CATTASGMSNEQFF

v_call: TRBV7-2
d_call: .
j_call: TRBJ2-2
clone_size: .
cdr3_nt: TGTGCCAGCAGCCCCGGAGGGACCGGGGAGCTGTTTTTT
cdr3_aa: CASSPGGTGELFF

v_call: TRBV5-1
d_call: TRBD2
j_call: TRBJ2-3
clone_size: few
cdr3_nt: TGCGCCAGCAGCTTGGGGACTAGCGGGAGGTGGGCAGATACGCAGTATTTT
cdr3_aa: CASSLGTSGRWADTQYF

v_call: TRBV28
d_call: .
j_call: TRBJ1-2
clone_size: .
cdr3_nt: TGTGCCAGCAGTTTGGCGGGGCGCAACTATGGCTACACCTTC
cdr3_aa: CASSLAGRNYGYTF

v_call: TRBV2
d_call: TRBD1
j_call: TRBJ2-5
clone_size: .
cdr3_nt: TGTGCCAGCAGTGAAGCGGTCTGGACAGGGGGCCAAGAGACCCAGTACTTC
cdr3_aa: CASSEAVWTGGQETQYF

v_call: TRBV5-4
d_call: .
j_call: TRBJ1-2
clone_size: few
cdr3_nt: TGTGCCAGCAGCTTGGGTGGGGAGTTAGGTGGCTACACCTTC
cdr3_aa: CASSLGGELGGYTF

v_call: TRBV4-3
d_call: .
j_call: TRBJ1-5
clone_size: .
cdr3_nt: TGCGCCAGCAGCCAAGAGTCCCCCGGGGCGGGGGCCAATCAGCCCCAGCATTTT
cdr3_aa: CASSQESPGAGANQPQHF

v_call: TRBV9
d_call: .
j_call: TRBJ2-2
clone_size: .
cdr3_nt: TGTGCCAGCAGCGTAGCGTCTGGCGGGTGGGAGCTGTTTTTT
cdr3_aa: CASSVASGGWELFF

v_call: TRBV18
d_call: TRBD2
j_call: TRBJ2-7
clone_size: .
cdr3_nt: TGTGCCAGCTCACCCACTAGCGGAAACTACGAGCAGTACTTC
cdr3_aa: CASSPTSGNYEQYF

v_call: TRBV6-5
d_call: .
j_call: TRBJ1-2
clone_size: .
cdr3_nt: TGTGCCAGCATGGAGGCCAGCTATGGCTACACCTTC
cdr3_aa: CASMEASYGYTF

v_call: TRBV4-2
d_call: .
j_call: TRBJ1-5
clone_size: once
cdr3_nt: TGTGCCAGCAGCCAAGCAGGGGATCAGCCCCAGCATTTT
cdr3_aa: CASSQAGDQPQHF

v_call: TRBV15
d_call: .
j_call: TRBJ1-1
clone_size: once
cdr3_nt: TGTGCCACCAGCAGAGGGGGGGGCACAGACACTGAAGCTTTCTTT
cdr3_aa: CATSRGGGTDTEAFF

v_call: TRBV7-2
d_call: TRBD1
j_call: TRBJ2-6
clone_size: .
cdr3_nt: TGTGCCAGCACCGGAGACAGGGCTGGGGCCAACGTCCTGACTTTC
cdr3_aa: CASTGDRAGANVLTF

v_call: TRBV9
d_call: .
j_call: TRBJ2-1
clone_size: .
cdr3_nt: TGTGCCAGCAGCGAGGGGGTGGGTGTGGAGCAGTTCTTC
cdr3_aa: CASSEGVGVEQFF

v_call: TRBV24-1
d_call: .
j_call: TRBJ2-3
clone_size: few
cdr3_nt: TGTGCCACCAGTGATTTGTCAGGGGATCAGGCAGATACGCAGTATTTT
cdr3_aa: CATSDLSGDQADTQYF

v_call: TRBV9
d_call: .
j_call: TRBJ2-3
clone_size: once
cdr3_nt: TGTGCCAGCAGCGTAAGCAGGGGAAGAGATACGCAGTATTTT
cdr3_aa: CASSVSRGRDTQYF

v_call: TRBV6-5
d_call: .
j_call: TRBJ1-5
clone_size: .
cdr3_nt: TGTGCCAGCAGTTATCCCGGACCGGGCGGGCAGCCCCAGCATTTT
cdr3_aa: CASSYPGPGGQPQHF

v_call: TRBV5-1
d_call: .
j_call: TRBJ1-1
clone_size: .
cdr3_nt: TGCGCCAGCAGCTTGTCGGTACAGGGAACTGAAGCTTTCTTT
cdr3_aa: CASSLSVQGTEAFF

v_call: TRBV12-3/TRBV12-4
d_call: TRBD2
j_call: TRBJ2-3
clone_size: .
cdr3_nt: TGTGCCAGCAGCCCGGGAGGGGCAGATACGCAGTATTTT
cdr3_aa: CASSPGGADTQYF

v_call: TRBV7-2
d_call: .
j_call: TRBJ1-2
clone_size: .
cdr3_nt: TGTGCCAGCAGCGACGGACAGCGGACCTTTGGCTACACCTTC
cdr3_aa: CASSDGQRTFGYTF

v_call: TRBV5-1
d_call: TRBD1
j_call: TRBJ2-4
clone_size: .
cdr3_nt: TGCGCCAGCAGCCAGGAAGGACAGGGAGGCGGAAACATTCAGTACTTC
cdr3_aa: CASSQEGQGGGNIQYF

v_call: TRBV6-1
d_call: .
j_call: TRBJ1-6
clone_size: .
cdr3_nt: TGTGCCAGCAGTGAAGACCCCCCCGGCGTCACAGCTTATAATTCACCCCTCCACTTT
cdr3_aa: CASSEDPPGVTAYNSPLHF

v_call: TRBV7-9
d_call: TRBD2
j_call: TRBJ2-5
clone_size: .
cdr3_nt: TGTGCCAGCAGCTGGACTAGCGGGAGAGGAGAGACCCAGTACTTC
cdr3_aa: CASSWTSGRGETQYF

v_call: TRBV18
d_call: .
j_call: TRBJ1-6
clone_size: .
cdr3_nt: TGTGCCAGCTCACTTCAACCACGGGCAGGGGATTCACCCCTCCACTTT
cdr3_aa: CASSLQPRAGDSPLHF

v_call: TRBV19
d_call: TRBD1
j_call: TRBJ1-1
clone_size: .
cdr3_nt: TGTGCCAGTAGTCAGGGGGCTGGCGCTTTCTTT
cdr3_aa: CASSQGAGAFF

v_call: TRBV28
d_call: TRBD1
j_call: TRBJ1-2
clone_size: .
cdr3_nt: TGTGCCAGCAGTTTTGTCAGGGGGCGCGTTGGCTACACCTTC
cdr3_aa: CASSFVRGRVGYTF

v_call: TRBV3-1/TRBV3-2
d_call: .
j_call: TRBJ2-7
clone_size: .
cdr3_nt: TGTGCCAGCAGCCAATCGGCGGGATCCTACGAGCAGTACTTC
cdr3_aa: CASSQSAGSYEQYF

v_call: TRBV5-5
d_call: .
j_call: TRBJ1-1
clone_size: .
cdr3_nt: TGTGCCAGCAGCTTGGGGCAGGGGATTTACACTGAAGCTTTCTTT
cdr3_aa: CASSLGQGIYTEAFF

v_call: TRBV6-5
d_call: .
j_call: TRBJ1-5
clone_size: few
cdr3_nt: TGTGCCAGCAGTTACTCGGGAGGCAATCAGCCCCAGCATTTT
cdr3_aa: CASSYSGGNQPQHF

v_call: TRBV28
d_call: TRBD1
j_call: TRBJ2-3
clone_size: .
cdr3_nt: TGTGCCAGCAGTCCCGGACAGGGGGGGACAGATACGCAGTATTTT
cdr3_aa: CASSPGQGGTDTQYF

v_call: TRBV7-6
d_call: TRBD1
j_call: TRBJ1-4
clone_size: .
cdr3_nt: TGTGCCAGCAGCTTAGAAGGGGGCAGTAATGAAAAACTGTTTTTT
cdr3_aa: CASSLEGGSNEKLFF

v_call: TRBV2
d_call: TRBD1
j_call: TRBJ2-1
clone_size: once
cdr3_nt: TGTGCCAGCAGTGATAGGACAGGGATGAATGAGCAGTTCTTC
cdr3_aa: CASSDRTGMNEQFF

v_call: TRBV27
d_call: TRBD1
j_call: TRBJ1-6
clone_size: .
cdr3_nt: TGTGCCAGCAGCTCGAGACAGGGGAGAGATTCACCCCTCCACTTT
cdr3_aa: CASSSRQGRDSPLHF

v_call: TRBV6-5
d_call: .
j_call: TRBJ1-1
clone_size: .
cdr3_nt: TGTGCCAGCAGTTACTCGAGGAACACTGAAGCTTTCTTT
cdr3_aa: CASSYSRNTEAFF

v_call: TRBV19
d_call: .
j_call: TRBJ2-2
clone_size: few
cdr3_nt: TGTGCCAGTAGTATTCCCCCCGTGGACACTGATGGGACCGGGGAGCTGTTTTTT
cdr3_aa: CASSIPPVDTDGTGELFF

v_call: TRBV5-6
d_call: TRBD2
j_call: TRBJ2-2
clone_size: .
cdr3_nt: TGTGCCAGCAGCCCCCTCGGGGGGACCGGGGAGCTGTTTTTT
cdr3_aa: CASSPLGGTGELFF

v_call: TRBV7-2
d_call: .
j_call: TRBJ1-2
clone_size: .
cdr3_nt: TGTGCCAGCATCGAAAAGAGGCAGGGTGTGGGCTACACCTTC
cdr3_aa: CASIEKRQGVGYTF

v_call: TRBV14
d_call: .
j_call: TRBJ2-3
clone_size: .
cdr3_nt: TGTGCCAGCAGCCAAGTTCAGTCCCGATTCACAGATACGCAGTATTTT
cdr3_aa: CASSQVQSRFTDTQYF

v_call: TRBV11-2
d_call: .
j_call: TRBJ2-3
clone_size: .
cdr3_nt: TGTGCCAGCAGCTTAGGGGGTAGGGGGGGAGATACGCAGTATTTT
cdr3_aa: CASSLGGRGGDTQYF

v_call: TRBV7-7
d_call: TRBD2
j_call: TRBJ2-2
clone_size: .
cdr3_nt: TGTGCTAGCAGCTCCCTGGCGGGAGCCACCGGGGAGCTGTTTTTT
cdr3_aa: CASSSLAGATGELFF

v_call: TRBV6-5
d_call: .
j_call: TRBJ1-4
clone_size: .
cdr3_nt: TGTGCCAGCAGCCGTGCTCCCTCATCAGGGGAAAAACTGTTTTTT
cdr3_aa: CASSRAPSSGEKLFF